Each of the 26 T cell receptor beta chains below was sequenced from the same sample in a study of CD8 T cells in ankylosing spondylitis. Points from the study as a whole: Fewer than 10 highly homologous variants formed a TCR beta motif that appeared characteristic of ankylosing spondylitis blood.

TCRdb recomputed calls from the 5' RACE reads with MiXCR, one row per CDR3 protein. The data show about 700,000 distinct CDR3 sequences, roughly 19% seen once. Antigens of these TCRs are unknown. The sample taken for sequencing was blood, either unsorted or a sorted T cell fraction (not recorded which). The source is a male donor with ankylosing spondylitis.

This clonotype turned up a few times. An end of the junction differs from the germline gene, which may be a read error. The V call is TRBV4-1, the J call TRBJ2-4, with 10 bases that match TRBD1. The germline CDR1 and CDR2 sequences are MGHRA and YSYEKL. This CDR3 contains 17 residues. This CDR3 reads CVSSQKGQGFAKNIQYF. For the CDR3, the DNA is TGCGTCAGCAGCCAAAAGGGACAGGGGTTTGCCAAAAACATTCAGTACTTC.

At least ten counts were recorded for this clonotype. V and J are TRBV7-8 and TRBJ1-2, with D possibly TRBD1 on 6 matching bases. Trimming shortened V by 1 base and J by 7 bases, and 16 bases separated the two germline ends. Per germline, CDR1 SGHVS and CDR2 FQNEAQ. This CDR3 region has 15 residues. CDR3 in amino acids: CASSLGVHRGGGYTF. In DNA, the CDR3 is TGTGCCAGCAGCTTAGGAGTGCACAGAGGGGGTGGCTACACCTTC.

V is TRBV12-3 or TRBV12-4 and J is TRBJ1-1; TRBD1 matches 10 bases. With V trimmed by 2 bases and J by 3 bases, 6 bases remained unmatched. The CDR3 runs to 16 residues. This chain's CDR3 is CASSLFGQGGHTEAFF. Written as DNA, the CDR3 is TGTGCCAGCAGTTTATTCGGACAGGGGGGGCACACTGAAGCTTTCTTT.

This clonotype turned up a few times. The V gene is TRBV29-1, the J gene TRBJ2-7; D is ambiguous. This CDR3 spans 12 amino acids. Per the germline V gene, CDR1 is SQVTM and CDR2 is ANQGSEA. Trimming pared 5 bases from V and 1 base from J, leaving 9 bases between. The CDR3 DNA is TGCAGCGTTATTAGCTCGTCCTACGAGCAGTACTTC. Its protein is CSVISSSYEQYF.

Only one count was recorded for this clonotype. CDR3 nucleotides: TGTGCCAGCACCTCCCCAGCCGCTGGGGCCAACGTCCTGACTTTC. The encoded protein is CASTSPAAGANVLTF. The chain links TRBV11-2 to TRBJ2-6; D unclear. CDR1 is SGHAT and CDR2 is FQNNGV in the germline V gene. This CDR3 comprises 15 residues. Trimming shortened V by 7 bases and J by 2 bases, and 12 bases separated the two germline ends.

V is TRBV4-3 and J is TRBJ2-1; 7 nucleotides line up with TRBD2. V shed 4 bases and J 9 bases; nucleotides not matched to a gene: 18. Per germline, CDR1 LGHNA and CDR2 YSLEER. The CDR3 spans 17 residues. In DNA, the CDR3 is TGCGCCAGCAGCCCAGGACCGAAGACTAGCTCAACGGGTGAGCAGTTCTTC. It encodes CASSPGPKTSSTGEQFF.

This clonotype was observed a handful of times. V gene TRBV4-2 combines with J gene TRBJ2-1, with D unresolved. Germline loops: CDR1 LGHNA, CDR2 YNFKEQ. The CDR3 contains 14 residues. The germline V and J ends were trimmed by 0 bases and 4 bases, with 7 bases remaining between them. For the CDR3, the DNA is TGTGCCAGCAGCCAAGACTCAGAATACAATGAGCAGTTCTTC. Protein: CASSQDSEYNEQFF.

This clonotype was counted between two and nine times. The chain is built from TRBV25-1 and TRBJ1-2; D gene uncertain. Trimming removed 1 base from V and 2 bases from J, with 11 bases in between. CDR3 length equals 15 residues. Per the germline V gene, CDR1 is MGHDK and CDR2 is SYGVNS. The CDR3 region is CASSESWAGNYGYTF. The CDR3 nucleotides read TGTGCCAGCAGTGAATCTTGGGCAGGCAACTATGGCTACACCTTC.

CDR3 sequence reads: CSAVRGRGYNEQFF. As DNA, the CDR3 is TGCAGTGCCGTGAGGGGACGGGGGTACAATGAGCAGTTCTTC. The chain combines TRBV20-1 with TRBJ2-1; D perhaps matches TRBD2 (6 bases). CDR1 and CDR2 (germline): DFQATT, SNEGSKA (reference sequence). The CDR3 is 14 residues long. Trimming cost V 6 bases and J 4 bases, with 16 bases left between them.

Only a few counts were recorded for this clonotype. V usage is TRBV7-2 and J usage is TRBJ2-1; D is perhaps TRBD2 (7 bases). CDR1 and CDR2 from the germline V gene are SGHTA and FQGNSA. This CDR3 contains 14 residues. V was pared by 3 bases and J by 8 bases, with 14 bases between. This chain's CDR3 is CASSFGGGGHEQFF. The CDR3 nucleotides are TGTGCCAGCAGCTTCGGTGGGGGGGGGCATGAGCAGTTCTTC.

This chain joins TRBV7-2 and TRBJ2-5, with 13 positions matching TRBD2. This CDR3 comprises 16 residues. CDR1 and CDR2 from the germline V gene are SGHTA and FQGNSA. The junction had 12 bases not matched to a gene; V was cut back by 5 bases and J by 9 bases. The chain's CDR3 is CASSPSRLAGGPSQYF. DNA of the CDR3: TGTGCCAGCAGCCCCAGCCGACTAGCGGGGGGCCCCTCCCAGTACTTC.

V usage is TRBV6-5 and J usage is TRBJ2-3; TRBD2 is a possible D gene (5 bases). CDR1 MNHEY and CDR2 SVGAGI come from the germline V gene. Trimming shortened V by 2 bases and J by 6 bases, and 15 bases separated the two germline ends. The CDR3 consists of 15 residues. CDR3 coding DNA: TGTGCCAGCAGTTACGGCCAGATAGGCGGGGATACGCAGTATTTT. It encodes CASSYGQIGGDTQYF.

The chain combines TRBV2 with TRBJ2-4, with 8 bases fitting TRBD1. Germline CDR1 SNHLY, CDR2 FYNNEI. CDR3 length: 14 residues. Unmatched junction bases numbered 4, after V lost 3 bases and J lost 6 bases. The chain's CDR3 is CASSEWTGSNIQYF. CDR3 sequence (DNA): TGTGCCAGCAGTGAGTGGACAGGGTCAAACATTCAGTACTTC. The full variable domain, in which reference TRBV2 and TRBJ2-4 provide the parts outside the CDR3, is EPEVTQTPSHQVTQMGQEVILRCVPISNHLYFYWYRQILGQKVEFLVSFYNNEISEKSEIFDDQFSVERPDGSNFTLKIRSTKLEDSAMYFCASSEWTGSNIQYFGAGTRLSVL.

The chain couples TRBV12-3 or TRBV12-4 to TRBJ1-1; D unresolved. Trimming shortened V by 3 bases and J by 1 base, and 6 bases separated the two germline ends. This CDR3 is 13 amino acids long. CDR3 in DNA: TGTGCCAGCAGTTTTATCGAGAACACTGAAGCTTTCTTT. Amino acids: CASSFIENTEAFF.

This clonotype was observed a handful of times. J is TRBJ1-2 and V is TRBV5-6, with D tentatively TRBD1 (6 bases). Germline V gene lookup returns CDR1 SGHDT and CDR2 YYEEEE. The V end was cut by 0 bases, the J end by 7 bases, with 13 bases between. The CDR3 contains 14 residues. For the CDR3, the DNA is TGTGCCAGCAGCTTGGTACAGGGAGATAGTGGCTACACCTTC. Protein sequence: CASSLVQGDSGYTF. Based on the CDR3 plus reference TRBV5-6 and TRBJ1-2, the full variable domain is DAGVTQSPTHLIKTRGQQVTLRCSPKSGHDTVSWYQQALGQGPQFIFQYYEEEERQRGNFPDRFSGHQFPNYSSELNVNALLLGDSALYLCASSLVQGDSGYTFGSGTRLTVV.

The chain uses TRBV29-1 and TRBJ1-1; D uncertain. The CDR3 contains 12 residues. The V end was cut by 7 bases, the J end by 3 bases, with 12 bases between. Looked up from germline, CDR1 is SQVTM and CDR2 is ANQGSEA. In DNA, the CDR3 is TGCAGCGGTCGCCTCGTGGACACTGAAGCTTTCTTT. It specifies CSGRLVDTEAFF.

The chain employs TRBV16 and TRBJ2-7; tentative D call: TRBD2 (6 bases). Germline values: CDR1 KGHSY, CDR2 FQNENV. V lost 2 bases and J 2 bases, leaving 10 bases between the germline ends. CDR3 length: 14 residues. CDR3 nucleotides: TGTGCCAGCAGCCAAGGGACTTCCGCCTACGAGCAGTACTTC. Residues: CASSQGTSAYEQYF.

The chain recombines TRBV12-3 or TRBV12-4 with TRBJ1-1, with D possibly matching TRBD1 (5 bases). V dropped 1 base and J dropped 6 bases, with 12 bases sitting between them. This CDR3 has 14 residues. In DNA, the CDR3 is TGTGCCAGCAGTTTAGGCCTCGGGGGAGCTGAAGCTTTCTTT. Translating gives CASSLGLGGAEAFF.

The genes are TRBV5-6 and TRBJ2-3, with 7 bases fitting TRBD2. J lost 4 bases, V lost 0 bases, and 5 bases had no gene match. CDR3 length: 15 amino acids. The germline V gene has CDR1 SGHDT and CDR2 YYEEEE. The CDR3 here is CASSLAGGSSDTQYF. CDR3 coding DNA: TGTGCCAGCAGCTTGGCGGGCGGGAGCTCAGATACGCAGTATTTT. Combining the CDR3 with reference TRBV5-6 and TRBJ2-3 gives the whole variable domain DAGVTQSPTHLIKTRGQQVTLRCSPKSGHDTVSWYQQALGQGPQFIFQYYEEEERQRGNFPDRFSGHQFPNYSSELNVNALLLGDSALYLCASSLAGGSSDTQYFGPGTRLTVL.

This chain connects TRBV12-3 or TRBV12-4 to TRBJ1-2; D not certain. The germline V and J ends were trimmed by 1 base and 5 bases, with 5 bases remaining between them. The CDR3 extends over 12 amino acids. This chain's CDR3 is CASSLGFYGYTF. Written as DNA, the CDR3 is TGTGCCAGCAGTTTAGGGTTTTATGGCTACACCTTC.

The rearrangement uses TRBV3-1 and TRBJ1-4; D uncertain. The length of the CDR3 is 14 residues. V was shortened by 4 bases and J by 4 bases, with 10 bases between the two germline ends. Germline assignment: CDR1 LGHDT and CDR2 YNNKEL (reference sequence). The CDR3 loop is CASSLRQDNEKLFF. DNA for the CDR3: TGTGCCAGCAGCCTGCGGCAGGATAATGAAAAACTGTTTTTT.

The chain is built from TRBV19 and TRBJ2-1, with 10 bases lining up with TRBD2. The germline V gene encodes CDR1 LNHDA and CDR2 SQIVND (reference sequence). Trimming cost V 3 bases and J 0 bases; bases outside gene matches: 5. This CDR3 is 17 amino acids long. The CDR3 here is CASSIYASGSSYNEQFF. DNA for the CDR3: TGTGCCAGTAGTATTTACGCTAGCGGGAGCTCCTACAATGAGCAGTTCTTC. Filled out from reference TRBV19 and TRBJ2-1, the complete variable domain reads DGGITQSPKYLFRKEGQNVTLSCEQNLNHDAMYWYRQDPGQGLRLIYYSQIVNDFQKGDIAEGYSVSREKKESFPLTVTSAQKNPTAFYLCASSIYASGSSYNEQFFGPGTRLTVL.

The gene calls are TRBV28 and TRBJ2-7, with D perhaps matching TRBD1 (6 bases). The CDR3 runs 13 residues. V lost 7 bases, J lost 6 bases, and 16 bases lay in between. Germline CDR1 is MDHEN and CDR2 is SYDVKM. DNA for the CDR3: TGTGCCAGCACTCGAATCAGAGGGGGCGAGCAGTACTTC. The encoded protein is CASTRIRGGEQYF.

Many counts were recorded for this clonotype. The chain combines TRBV20-1 with TRBJ2-1; 13 nucleotides match TRBD2. Germline trimming cut 7 bases from V and 9 bases from J; bases unmatched to any gene: 12. The CDR3 covers 15 residues. Germline V gene data show CDR1 as DFQATT and CDR2 as SNEGSKA (reference sequence). The CDR3 loop reads CSVKETSGRAGEQFF. The DNA for the CDR3 is TGCAGTGTTAAAGAAACTAGCGGGAGGGCCGGTGAGCAGTTCTTC.

The rearrangement joins TRBV5-1 to TRBJ2-7; TRBD1 aligns across 8 bases. Germline values: CDR1 SGHRS, CDR2 YFSETQ. The CDR3 totals 16 residues. Unmatched junction bases numbered 6, after V lost 0 bases and J lost 1 base. The CDR3 reads CASSLGSGQASYEQYF. In DNA form, the CDR3 reads TGCGCCAGCAGCTTGGGGTCGGGACAGGCATCCTACGAGCAGTACTTC.

This rearrangement joins TRBV20-1 to TRBJ1-1; D gene uncertain. The CDR3 extends over 12 amino acids. Germline V gene data show CDR1 as DFQATT and CDR2 as SNEGSKA (reference sequence). V lost 3 bases, J lost 1 base, and 6 bases lay in between. CDR3 protein: CSASRANTEAFF. For the CDR3, the DNA is TGCAGTGCTAGTAGGGCGAACACTGAAGCTTTCTTT.